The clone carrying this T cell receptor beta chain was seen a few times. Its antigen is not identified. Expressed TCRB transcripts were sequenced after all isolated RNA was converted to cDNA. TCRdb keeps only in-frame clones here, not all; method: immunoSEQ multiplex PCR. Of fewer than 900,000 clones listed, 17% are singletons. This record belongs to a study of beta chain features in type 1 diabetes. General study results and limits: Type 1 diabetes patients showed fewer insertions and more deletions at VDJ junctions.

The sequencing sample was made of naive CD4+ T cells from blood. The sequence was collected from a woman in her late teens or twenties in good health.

The CDR3 sequence is CASSPPGGRGGANVLTF. In nucleotides, the CDR3 is TGTGCCAGCAGCCCCCCGGGTGGGAGAGGTGGGGCCAACGTCCTGACTTTC. The chain employs TRBV14 and TRBJ2-6; maybe TRBD2 (5 bases). The CDR3 covers 17 residues. The germline V gene has CDR1 SGHDN and CDR2 FVKESK. Trimming pared 4 bases from V and 3 bases from J, leaving 16 bases between.